A selection of T cell receptor beta chains follows, all from one sample in a study of blood T cell repertoires in COVID-19. Produced via immunoSEQ multiplex PCR; TCRdb's table is partial and in-frame only. The sample carries around 300,000 clones, 80% to 90% recorded once. The sequenced material came from PBMCs or T cells enriched from blood (not recorded which). The receptors were gathered from a young woman who had recovered from COVID-19. The conserved cysteine and the conserved F or W are not part of the CDR3 here. Fields, in order: J gene, V gene, CDR3 length, D gene, CDR3 protein. D genes are given only for firm matches.

>TRBJ1-5|TRBV7-8|13|-
ASSLGVGGNQPQH
>TRBJ2-5|TRBV5-8|14|TRBD1
ASSDPDRDSTETQY
>TRBJ1-1|TRBV11-2|13|TRBD1
ASSTGQAGGTEAF
>TRBJ2-1|TRBV2|11|-
ASSGRGNNEQF
>TRBJ1-1|TRBV6-2/TRBV6-3|12|-
ASSYSVQGTEAF
>TRBJ2-7|TRBV19|12|TRBD2
ASSMAGLVYEQY
>TRBJ2-3|TRBV6-5|13|TRBD2
ASSWGRGGTDTQY
>TRBJ1-2|TRBV28|13|TRBD1
ASKMDRGFFYGYT
>TRBJ1-2|TRBV5-1|10|-
ASHTGNYGYT
>TRBJ2-2|TRBV6-4|13|-
ASSPEGVSTGELF
>TRBJ2-2|TRBV19|17|-
ASSKNLRDRSSNTGELF
>TRBJ2-7|TRBV27|12|TRBD2
ASRTSGFSYEQY
>TRBJ2-1|TRBV27|13|TRBD2
ASSVAGGPYNEQF
>TRBJ1-6|TRBV5-1|14|-
ASSLNRAAYNSPLH
>TRBJ1-4|TRBV15|12|TRBD1
ATSRTGGSEKLF
>TRBJ2-1|TRBV5-1|9|-
ASSLSVEQF
>TRBJ2-2|TRBV30|13|-
AWRLQGVHTGELF
>TRBJ2-7|TRBV7-8|15|-
ASSSGAGDLVIYEQY